The 19 T cell receptor beta chains in this list originate from one sample, sequenced in a study of response to subunit inactivated influenza vaccine. TCRdb recomputed calls from the RT-PCR reads with MiXCR, one row per CDR3 protein. The repertoire includes more than 700,000 distinct CDR3 sequences, 21% of them detected once, and roughly 10% sits in the top ten. Sequencing used PBMCs from blood, obtained less than 6 days after vaccination. All receptors come from a man aged 50 to 60 who received an inactivated influenza vaccine.

This clonotype appeared a few times. DNA for the CDR3: TGCAGCGTTCTCCCTCGGGGCAGGGGCACAAACAATGAGCAGTTCTTC. Residues: CSVLPRGRGTNNEQFF. The chain uses TRBV29-1 and TRBJ2-1, with D tentatively TRBD1 (6 bases). The germline V gene encodes CDR1 SQVTM and CDR2 ANQGSEA. V lost 5 bases, J lost 5 bases, and 22 bases lay in between. The CDR3 is made up of 16 amino acids.

The chain combines TRBV20-1 with TRBJ2-5, with a weak D call TRBD2 (6 bases). The CDR3 consists of 13 residues. The V gene lost 1 base and the J gene lost 4 bases, with 10 bases spanning the gap. The germline CDR1 and CDR2 sequences are DFQATT and SNEGSKA (reference sequence). The CDR3 coding sequence is TGCAGTGCTAGAGTCGCGGGAACAGAGACCCAGTACTTC. It encodes CSARVAGTETQYF.

The sample holds a few counts of this clonotype. V usage is TRBV7-6 and J usage is TRBJ2-1, with 14 nucleotides matching TRBD2. The V gene end was trimmed by 4 bases and the J gene end by 7 bases; junction bases not matched to a gene: 9. The CDR3 loop spans 17 amino acids. CDR1 and CDR2 (germline): SGHVS, FNYEAQ. CDR3 bases: TGTGCCAGCAGCTCTATGGGGACTAGCGGGAGCGGGAATGAGCAGTTCTTC. As protein: CASSSMGTSGSGNEQFF.

This clonotype showed up just a few times. The chain couples TRBV4-3 to TRBJ2-7, with D possibly matching TRBD1 (5 bases). This CDR3 region has 13 residues. Per germline, CDR1 LGHNA and CDR2 YSLEER. Trimming stripped 0 bases from V and 7 bases from J, with 10 bases between. CDR3 region: CASSQESNREQYF. The CDR3 DNA reads TGCGCCAGCAGCCAAGAAAGCAACAGGGAGCAGTACTTC.

The V and J genes are TRBV10-3 and TRBJ2-5; no definite D call. The germline CDR1 and CDR2 sequences are ENHRY and SYGVKD. V was pared by 0 bases and J by 7 bases, with 3 bases between. The CDR3 is 11 residues long. CDR3 region: CAISESWTQYF. For the CDR3, the DNA is TGTGCCATCAGTGAGTCATGGACCCAGTACTTC.

This chain uses TRBV20-1 with TRBJ2-1, with 9 bases identical to TRBD2. V lost 7 bases, J lost 4 bases, and 2 bases stayed unmatched. The CDR3 length is 12 residues. Germline-derived CDR1 and CDR2 are DFQATT and SNEGSKA (reference sequence). The CDR3 here is CSGSGSYNEQFF. DNA for the CDR3: TGCAGTGGTAGCGGGAGTTACAATGAGCAGTTCTTC.

In this sample, this clonotype turned up many times. As DNA, the CDR3 is TGCAGCGTTGGAGGCTACCAAGAGACCCAGTACTTC. It codes for CSVGGYQETQYF. V usage is TRBV29-1 and J usage is TRBJ2-5; D unclear. Germline V gene sequence: CDR1 SQVTM, CDR2 ANQGSEA. Trimming left V 4 bases short and J 0 bases short, with 6 bases between. The CDR3 consists of 12 residues. The whole variable domain, filled in from reference TRBV29-1 and TRBJ2-5, reads SAVISQKPSRDICQRGTSLTIQCQVDSQVTMMFWYRQQPGQSLTLIATANQGSEATYESGFVIDKFPISRPNLTFSTLTVSNMSPEDSSIYLCSVGGYQETQYFGPGTRLLVL.

The CDR3 DNA reads TGTGCCAGCAGCTTAGCTGGCAGAGCTAACTATGGCTACACCTTC. This gives the protein CASSLAGRANYGYTF. The chain joins TRBV7-9 to TRBJ1-2, with unresolved D. The CDR3 sequence is 15 residues long. Germline CDR1 and CDR2: SEHNR and FQNEAQ (reference sequence). The germline V and J ends were trimmed by 0 bases and 0 bases, with 8 bases remaining between them.

This clonotype showed up just a few times. This rearrangement joins TRBV6-5 to TRBJ1-6; D is ambiguous. V lost 0 bases and J 8 bases, leaving 8 bases between the germline ends. The CDR3 has 14 residues. The V gene's germline CDR1 is MNHEY and CDR2 SVGAGI. CDR3 amino acids: CASSYSNSHSPLHF. The CDR3 DNA follows: TGTGCCAGCAGTTACTCGAACAGCCATTCACCCCTCCACTTT.

V is TRBV6-1 and J is TRBJ1-6; D gene ambiguous. Germline V gene data show CDR1 as MNHNS and CDR2 as SASEGT. This CDR3 is 13 amino acids long. V gave up 5 bases and J gave up 5 bases, with 7 bases separating them. The CDR3, as DNA: TGTGCCAGCAGTCCCGCTCATAATTCACCCCTCCACTTT. Amino acid sequence: CASSPAHNSPLHF.

The sample holds a few counts of this clonotype. The rearrangement links TRBV6-2 or TRBV6-3 to TRBJ1-1; 7 positions agree with TRBD1. The ends lost 6 bases at V and 8 bases at J; junction bases unmatched: 3. Looked up from germline, CDR1 is MNHEY and CDR2 is SVGEGT. The CDR3 has 11 residues. The CDR3 loop is CASRRTGEAFF. In DNA form, the CDR3 reads TGTGCCAGCAGGCGGACAGGCGAAGCTTTCTTT.

The V and J genes are TRBV5-5 and TRBJ1-3, with 7 bases lining up with TRBD1. Germline V gene data show CDR1 as SGHKS and CDR2 as YYEKEE (reference sequence). This CDR3 comprises 14 residues. The junction had 5 bases not matched to a gene; V was cut back by 4 bases and J by 4 bases. This CDR3 is CASSPPGQGNTIYF. The CDR3 DNA reads as TGTGCCAGCAGCCCGCCGGGACAGGGAAACACCATATATTTT.

This clonotype was recorded a few times. The V gene is TRBV20-1, the J gene TRBJ2-3, with 10 positions matching TRBD2. J lost 5 bases, V lost 6 bases, and 8 bases had no gene match. The CDR3 spans 14 residues. Germline assignment: CDR1 DFQATT and CDR2 SNEGSKA (reference sequence). Written as DNA, the CDR3 is TGCAGTGCCCCGCTGGGACTAGCGCAAGATACGCAGTATTTT. Translation gives CSAPLGLAQDTQYF.

V usage is TRBV24-1 and J usage is TRBJ2-1; 9 bases agree with TRBD2. The germline V gene has CDR1 KGHDR and CDR2 SFDVKD. There are 16 residues in the CDR3. Trimming removed 5 bases from V and 1 base from J; junction bases left unmatched: 5. The CDR3, as DNA: TGTGCCACCAGTGCCGTAGCGGGAGCTTCCTACAATGAGCAGTTCTTC. It yields the protein CATSAVAGASYNEQFF.

The V and J genes are TRBV6-5 and TRBJ1-4, with 7 bases lining up with TRBD1. This CDR3 has 17 amino acids. The V segment lost 0 bases and the J segment 2 bases; nucleotides outside the gene matches: 6. Looked up from germline, CDR1 is MNHEY and CDR2 is SVGAGI. The CDR3 region is CASSYSRQGVTNEKLFF. The DNA for the CDR3 is TGTGCCAGCAGTTACTCGAGGCAGGGGGTTACTAATGAAAAACTGTTTTTT.

The V gene is TRBV6-2 or TRBV6-3, the J gene TRBJ2-7, with 7 bases identical to TRBD1. J gave up 3 bases and V 2 bases, and 4 bases lay outside the gene matches. Germline values: CDR1 MNHEY, CDR2 SVGEGT. This CDR3 is built from 14 residues. The CDR3 region has the DNA TGTGCCAGCAGTTACCTGGGACAGCGCTACGAGCAGTACTTC. Its protein is CASSYLGQRYEQYF.

The CDR3: CASSLGRDRNSPLHF. The CDR3 DNA reads as TGTGCCAGCAGTTTGGGCCGGGACAGAAATTCACCCCTCCACTTT. The chain links TRBV12-3 or TRBV12-4 to TRBJ1-6, with 7 bases identical to TRBD1. The CDR3 consists of 15 residues. Trimming took 3 bases from V and 7 from J; bases not matched to a gene: 6.

This clonotype was observed a handful of times. The genes are TRBV7-9 and TRBJ2-7; TRBD1 agrees at 9 bases. The CDR3 length is 13 residues. The germline V gene has CDR1 SEHNR and CDR2 FQNEAQ (reference sequence). Trimming removed 6 bases from V and 5 bases from J; junction bases left unmatched: 5. The CDR3: CASSEQGANEQYF. CDR3 bases: TGTGCCAGCAGTGAACAGGGGGCTAACGAGCAGTACTTC.

V usage is TRBV20-1 and J usage is TRBJ2-7; TRBD1 or TRBD2 may be the D gene (6 bases each). The CDR3 has 14 amino acids. CDR1 and CDR2 (germline): DFQATT, SNEGSKA (reference sequence). V shed 1 base and J shed 0 bases, with 10 bases lying between them. The CDR3 nucleotides are TGCAGTGCTAGAGGGGGGGCCAGCTCCTACGAGCAGTACTTC. Encoded protein: CSARGGASSYEQYF.